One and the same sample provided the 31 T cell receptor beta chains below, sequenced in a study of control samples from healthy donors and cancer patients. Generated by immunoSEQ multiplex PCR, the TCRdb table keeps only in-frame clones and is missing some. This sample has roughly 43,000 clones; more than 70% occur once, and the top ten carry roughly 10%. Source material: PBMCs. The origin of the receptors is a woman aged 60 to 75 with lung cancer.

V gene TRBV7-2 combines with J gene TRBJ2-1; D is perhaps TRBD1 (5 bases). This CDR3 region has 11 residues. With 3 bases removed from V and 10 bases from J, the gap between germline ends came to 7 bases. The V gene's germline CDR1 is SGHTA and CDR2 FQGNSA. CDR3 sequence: CASSLAGEQFF. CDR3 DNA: TGTGCCAGCAGCTTGGCAGGGGAGCAGTTCTTC.

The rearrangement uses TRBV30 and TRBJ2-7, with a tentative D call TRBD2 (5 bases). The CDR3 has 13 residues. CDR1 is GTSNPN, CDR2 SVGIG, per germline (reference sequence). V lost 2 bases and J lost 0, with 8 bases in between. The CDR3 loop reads CAWSIGISYEQYF. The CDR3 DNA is TGTGCCTGGAGTATCGGGATCTCCTACGAGCAGTACTTC. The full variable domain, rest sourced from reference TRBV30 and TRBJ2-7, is SQTIHQWPATLVQPVGSPLSLECTVEGTSNPNLYWYRQAAGRGLQLLFYSVGIGQISSEVPQNLSASRPQDRQFILSSKKLLLSDSGFYLCAWSIGISYEQYFGPGTRLTVT.

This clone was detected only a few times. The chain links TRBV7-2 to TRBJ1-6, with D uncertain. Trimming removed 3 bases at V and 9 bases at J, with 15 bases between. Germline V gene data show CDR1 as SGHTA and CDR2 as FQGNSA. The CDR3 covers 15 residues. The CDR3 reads CASSLDWSGPSPLHF. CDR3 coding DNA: TGTGCCAGCAGCTTGGACTGGAGTGGACCTTCACCCCTCCACTTT.

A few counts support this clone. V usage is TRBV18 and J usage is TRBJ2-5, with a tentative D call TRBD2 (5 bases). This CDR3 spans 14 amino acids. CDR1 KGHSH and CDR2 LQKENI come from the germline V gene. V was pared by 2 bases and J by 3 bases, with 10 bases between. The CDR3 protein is CASSPRSGKETQYF. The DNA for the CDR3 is TGTGCCAGCTCACCAAGATCGGGAAAAGAGACCCAGTACTTC.

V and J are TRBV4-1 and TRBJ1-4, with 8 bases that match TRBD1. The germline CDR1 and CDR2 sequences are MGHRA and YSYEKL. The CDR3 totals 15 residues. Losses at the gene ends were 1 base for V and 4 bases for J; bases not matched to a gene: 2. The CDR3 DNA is TGCGCCAGCAGCCAAGGTGACAGGGGTAATGAAAAACTGTTTTTT. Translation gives CASSQGDRGNEKLFF.

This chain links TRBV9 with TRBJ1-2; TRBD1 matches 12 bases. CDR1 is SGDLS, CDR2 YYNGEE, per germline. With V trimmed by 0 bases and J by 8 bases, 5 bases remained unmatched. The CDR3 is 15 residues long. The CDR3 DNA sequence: TGTGCCAGCAGCGTAGGGGACAGGGGGCTCCAGGGCTACACCTTC. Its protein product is CASSVGDRGLQGYTF.

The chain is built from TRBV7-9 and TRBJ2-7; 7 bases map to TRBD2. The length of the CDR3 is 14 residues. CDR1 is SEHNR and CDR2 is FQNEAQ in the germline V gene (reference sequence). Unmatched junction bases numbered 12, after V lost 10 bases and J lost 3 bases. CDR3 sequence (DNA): TGTGCCATCCCACGAGCGGGAAAAAACTACGAGCAGTACTTC. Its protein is CAIPRAGKNYEQYF. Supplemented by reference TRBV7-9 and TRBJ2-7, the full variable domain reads DTGVSQNPRHKITKRGQNVTFRCDPISEHNRLYWYRQTLGQGPEFLTYFQNEAQLEKSRLLSDRFSAERPKGSFSTLEIQRTEQGDSAMYLCAIPRAGKNYEQYFGPGTRLTVT.

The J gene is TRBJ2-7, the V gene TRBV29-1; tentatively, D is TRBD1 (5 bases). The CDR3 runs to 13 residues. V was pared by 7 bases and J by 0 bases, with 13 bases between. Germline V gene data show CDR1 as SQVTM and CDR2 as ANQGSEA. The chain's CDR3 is CSAQTASSYEQYF. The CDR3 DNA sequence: TGCAGCGCACAGACAGCGAGCTCCTACGAGCAGTACTTC.

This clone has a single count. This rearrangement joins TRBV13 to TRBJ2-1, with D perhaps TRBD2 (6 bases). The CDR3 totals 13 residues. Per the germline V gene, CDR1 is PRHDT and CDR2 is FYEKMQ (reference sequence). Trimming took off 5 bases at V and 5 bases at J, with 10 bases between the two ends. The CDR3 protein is CASSPGLNNEQFF. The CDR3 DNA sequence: TGTGCCAGCAGCCCAGGACTAAACAATGAGCAGTTCTTC.

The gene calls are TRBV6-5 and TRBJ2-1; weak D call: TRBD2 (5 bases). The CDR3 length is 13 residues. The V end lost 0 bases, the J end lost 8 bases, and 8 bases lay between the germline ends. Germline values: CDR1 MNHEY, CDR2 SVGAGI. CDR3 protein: CASSYSTEDEQFF. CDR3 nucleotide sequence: TGTGCCAGCAGTTACTCGACGGAGGATGAGCAGTTCTTC.

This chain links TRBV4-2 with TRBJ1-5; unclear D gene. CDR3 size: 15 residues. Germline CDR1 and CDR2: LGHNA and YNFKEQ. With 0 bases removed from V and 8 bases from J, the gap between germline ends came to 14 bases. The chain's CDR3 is CASSQDLRQDEPQHF. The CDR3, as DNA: TGTGCCAGCAGCCAAGATCTTCGGCAAGACGAGCCCCAGCATTTT.

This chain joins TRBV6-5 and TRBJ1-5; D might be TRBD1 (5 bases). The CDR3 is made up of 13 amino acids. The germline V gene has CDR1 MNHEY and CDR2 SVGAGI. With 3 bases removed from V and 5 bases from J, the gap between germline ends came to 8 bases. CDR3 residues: CASSYRGYQPQHF. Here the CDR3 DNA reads TGTGCCAGCAGTTATAGGGGTTATCAGCCCCAGCATTTT.

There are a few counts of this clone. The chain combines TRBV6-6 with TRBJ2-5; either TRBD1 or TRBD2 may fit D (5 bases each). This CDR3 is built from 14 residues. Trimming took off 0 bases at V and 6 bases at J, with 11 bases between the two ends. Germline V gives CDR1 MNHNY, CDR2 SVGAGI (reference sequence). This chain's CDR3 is CASSYSRGDQTQYF. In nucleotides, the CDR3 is TGTGCCAGCAGTTACTCGAGAGGGGATCAGACCCAGTACTTC.

The CDR3 loop reads CASSDRGEQYF. CDR3 nucleotide sequence: TGTGCCAGCAGTGATAGGGGTGAGCAGTACTTC. The genes are TRBV6-2 or TRBV6-3 and TRBJ2-7; maybe TRBD1 (5 bases). This CDR3 spans 11 amino acids. Germline CDR1 MNHEY, CDR2 SVGEGT. V lost 5 bases to trimming and J lost 7 bases, with 9 bases between them.

As DNA, the CDR3 is TGTGCCTGGAGTGTAGTGCAGCAGACTGAAGCTTTCTTT. Amino acid sequence: CAWSVVQQTEAFF. The V gene is TRBV30, the J gene TRBJ1-1; D gene ambiguous. This CDR3 contains 13 residues. Germline loops: CDR1 GTSNPN, CDR2 SVGIG (reference sequence). The V end lost 0 bases, the J end lost 5 bases, and 10 bases lay between the germline ends.

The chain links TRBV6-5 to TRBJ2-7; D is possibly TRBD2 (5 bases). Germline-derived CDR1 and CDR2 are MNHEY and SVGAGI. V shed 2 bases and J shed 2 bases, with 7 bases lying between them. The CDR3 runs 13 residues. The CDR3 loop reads CASSYRDAYEQYF. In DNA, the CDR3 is TGTGCCAGCAGTTACCGGGATGCCTACGAGCAGTACTTC.

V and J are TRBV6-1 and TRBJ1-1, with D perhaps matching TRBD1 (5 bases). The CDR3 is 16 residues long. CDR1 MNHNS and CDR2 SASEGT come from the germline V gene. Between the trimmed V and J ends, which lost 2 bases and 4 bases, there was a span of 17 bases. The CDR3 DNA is TGTGCCAGCAGTGAAAGGCGTGGGGGTAGTAGCACTGAAGCTTTCTTT. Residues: CASSERRGGSSTEAFF.

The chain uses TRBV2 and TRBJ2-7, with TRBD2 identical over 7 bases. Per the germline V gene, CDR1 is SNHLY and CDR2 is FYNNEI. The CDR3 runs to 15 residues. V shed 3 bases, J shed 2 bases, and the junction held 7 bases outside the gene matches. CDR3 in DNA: TGTGCCAGCAGTGAGGCGTCTAGCGGAACCTACGAGCAGTACTTC. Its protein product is CASSEASSGTYEQYF.

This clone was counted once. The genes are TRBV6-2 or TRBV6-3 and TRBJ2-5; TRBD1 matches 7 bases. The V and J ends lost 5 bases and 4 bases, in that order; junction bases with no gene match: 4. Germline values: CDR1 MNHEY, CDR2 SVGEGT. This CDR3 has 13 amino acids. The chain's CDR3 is CASSLQGRETQYF. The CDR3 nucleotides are TGTGCCAGCAGTCTACAGGGGCGAGAGACCCAGTACTTC.

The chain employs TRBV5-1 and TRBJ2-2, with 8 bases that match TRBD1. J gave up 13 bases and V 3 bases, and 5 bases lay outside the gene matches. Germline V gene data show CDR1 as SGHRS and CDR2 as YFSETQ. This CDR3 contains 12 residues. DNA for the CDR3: TGCGCCAGCAGCTCAGGGGGCGCAGGGCTGTTTTTT. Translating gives CASSSGGAGLFF. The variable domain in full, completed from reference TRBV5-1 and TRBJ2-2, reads KAGVTQTPRYLIKTRGQQVTLSCSPISGHRSVSWYQQTPGQGLQFLFEYFSETQRNKGNFPGRFSGRQFSNSRSEMNVSTLELGDSALYLCASSSGGAGLFFGEGSRLTVL.

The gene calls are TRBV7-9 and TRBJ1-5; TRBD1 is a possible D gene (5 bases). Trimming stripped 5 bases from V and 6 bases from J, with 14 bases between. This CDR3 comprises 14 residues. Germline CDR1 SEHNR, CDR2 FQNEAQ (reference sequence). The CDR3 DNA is TGTGCCAGCAGCCCCCAGGCAGGGCGTCAGCCCCAGCATTTT. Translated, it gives CASSPQAGRQPQHF.

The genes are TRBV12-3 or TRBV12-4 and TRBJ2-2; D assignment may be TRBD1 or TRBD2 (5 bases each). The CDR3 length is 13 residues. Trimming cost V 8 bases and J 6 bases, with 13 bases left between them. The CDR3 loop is CASRGPGPGELFF. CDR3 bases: TGTGCCAGCCGGGGCCCGGGACCCGGGGAGCTGTTTTTT.

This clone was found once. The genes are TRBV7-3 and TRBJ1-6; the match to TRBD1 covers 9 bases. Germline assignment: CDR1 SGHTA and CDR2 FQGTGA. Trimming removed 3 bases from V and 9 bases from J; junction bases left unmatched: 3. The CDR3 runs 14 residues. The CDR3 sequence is CASSFGQGTSPLHF. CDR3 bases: TGTGCCAGCAGCTTCGGACAGGGGACTTCACCCCTCCACTTT.

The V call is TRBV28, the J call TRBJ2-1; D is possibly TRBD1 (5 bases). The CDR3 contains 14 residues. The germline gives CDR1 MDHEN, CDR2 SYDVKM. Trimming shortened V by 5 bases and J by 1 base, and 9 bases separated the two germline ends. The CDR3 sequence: CASSLDISYNEQFF. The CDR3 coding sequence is TGTGCCAGCAGTCTGGACATTTCCTACAATGAGCAGTTCTTC.

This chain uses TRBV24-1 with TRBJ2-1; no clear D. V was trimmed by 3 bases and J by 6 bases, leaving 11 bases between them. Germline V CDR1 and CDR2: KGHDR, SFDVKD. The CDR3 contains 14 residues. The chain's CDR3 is CATSDVAVGNEQFF. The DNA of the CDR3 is TGTGCCACCAGTGATGTTGCGGTGGGCAATGAGCAGTTCTTC.

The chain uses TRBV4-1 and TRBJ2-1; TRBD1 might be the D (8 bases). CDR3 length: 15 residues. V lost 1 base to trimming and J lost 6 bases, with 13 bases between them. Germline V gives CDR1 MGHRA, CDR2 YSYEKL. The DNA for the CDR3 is TGCGCCAGCAGCCAAGGACAGGGGAGGGGCAATGAGCAGTTCTTC. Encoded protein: CASSQGQGRGNEQFF.

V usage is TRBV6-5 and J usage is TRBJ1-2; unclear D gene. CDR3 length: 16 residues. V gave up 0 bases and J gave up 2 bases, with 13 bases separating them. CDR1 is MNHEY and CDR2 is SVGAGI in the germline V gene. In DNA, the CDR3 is TGTGCCAGCAGTTACTCCCGCACAATGGGAAACTATGGCTACACCTTC. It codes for CASSYSRTMGNYGYTF.

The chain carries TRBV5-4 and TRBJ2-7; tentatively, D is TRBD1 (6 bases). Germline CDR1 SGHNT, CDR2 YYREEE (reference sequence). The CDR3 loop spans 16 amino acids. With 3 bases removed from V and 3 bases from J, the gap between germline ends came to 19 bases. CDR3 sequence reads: CASSSNTGSTFYEQYF. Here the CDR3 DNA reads TGTGCCAGCAGCTCCAATACAGGGAGTACATTCTACGAGCAGTACTTC. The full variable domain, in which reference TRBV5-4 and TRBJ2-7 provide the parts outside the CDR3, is ETGVTQSPTHLIKTRGQQVTLRCSSQSGHNTVSWYQQALGQGPQFIFQYYREEENGRGNFPPRFSGLQFPNYSSELNVNALELDDSALYLCASSSNTGSTFYEQYFGPGTRLTVT.

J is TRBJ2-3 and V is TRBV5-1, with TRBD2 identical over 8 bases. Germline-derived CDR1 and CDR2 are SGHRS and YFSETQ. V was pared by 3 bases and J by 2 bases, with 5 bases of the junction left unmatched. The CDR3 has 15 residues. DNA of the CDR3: TGCGCCAGCAGCTCCGGGAGGGCCGACACAGATACGCAGTATTTT. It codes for CASSSGRADTDTQYF.

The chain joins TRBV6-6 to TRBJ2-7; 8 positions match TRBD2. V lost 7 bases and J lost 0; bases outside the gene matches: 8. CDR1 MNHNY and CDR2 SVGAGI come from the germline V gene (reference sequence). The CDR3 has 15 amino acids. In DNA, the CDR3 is TGTGCCAGCACGAAGCGACTAGCGTACTCCTACGAGCAGTACTTC. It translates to CASTKRLAYSYEQYF.

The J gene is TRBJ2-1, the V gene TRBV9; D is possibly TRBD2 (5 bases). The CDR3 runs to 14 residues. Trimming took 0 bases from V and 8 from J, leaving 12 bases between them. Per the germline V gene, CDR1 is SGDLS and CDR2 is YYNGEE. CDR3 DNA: TGTGCCAGCAGCGTAGAGGACTGGAGCTATGAGCAGTTCTTC. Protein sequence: CASSVEDWSYEQFF.